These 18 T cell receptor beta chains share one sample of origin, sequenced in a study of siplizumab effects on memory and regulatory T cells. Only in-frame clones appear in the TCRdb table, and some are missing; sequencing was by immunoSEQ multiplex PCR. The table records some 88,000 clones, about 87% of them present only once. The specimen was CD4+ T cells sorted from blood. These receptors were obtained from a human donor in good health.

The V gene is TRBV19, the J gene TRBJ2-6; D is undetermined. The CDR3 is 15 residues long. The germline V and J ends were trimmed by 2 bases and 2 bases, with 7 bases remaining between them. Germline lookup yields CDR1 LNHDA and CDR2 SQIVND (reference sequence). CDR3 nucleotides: TGTGCCAGTAGTATATCAGGACCTGGGGCCAACGTCCTGACTTTC. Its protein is CASSISGPGANVLTF.

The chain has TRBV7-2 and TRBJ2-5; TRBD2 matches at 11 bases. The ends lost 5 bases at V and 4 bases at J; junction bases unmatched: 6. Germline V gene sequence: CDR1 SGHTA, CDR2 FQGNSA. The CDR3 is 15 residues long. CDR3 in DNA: TGTGCCAGCAGCCTCGGGACTAGCGGAGGAGAGACCCAGTACTTC. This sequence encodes CASSLGTSGGETQYF.

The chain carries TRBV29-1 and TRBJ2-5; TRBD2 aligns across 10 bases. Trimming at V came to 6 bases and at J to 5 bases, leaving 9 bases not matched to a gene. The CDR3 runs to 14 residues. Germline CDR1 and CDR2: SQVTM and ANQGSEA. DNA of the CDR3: TGCAGCGTCGCAGTAGCGGGGGGAGGGGAGACCCAGTACTTC. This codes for CSVAVAGGGETQYF.

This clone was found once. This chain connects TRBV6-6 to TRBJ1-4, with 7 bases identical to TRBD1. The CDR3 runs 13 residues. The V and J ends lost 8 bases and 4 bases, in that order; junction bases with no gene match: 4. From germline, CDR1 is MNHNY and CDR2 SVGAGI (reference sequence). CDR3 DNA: TGTGCCAGCGGGGGACAGCTTAATGAAAAACTGTTTTTT. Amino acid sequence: CASGGQLNEKLFF.

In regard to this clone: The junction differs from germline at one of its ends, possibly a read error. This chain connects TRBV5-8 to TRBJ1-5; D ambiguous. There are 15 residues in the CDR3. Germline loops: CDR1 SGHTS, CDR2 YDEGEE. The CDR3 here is CASRPDMNTNRPQHF. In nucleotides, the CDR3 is TGTGCCAGCAGGCCCGACATGAACACTAATCGGCCCCAGCATTTT.

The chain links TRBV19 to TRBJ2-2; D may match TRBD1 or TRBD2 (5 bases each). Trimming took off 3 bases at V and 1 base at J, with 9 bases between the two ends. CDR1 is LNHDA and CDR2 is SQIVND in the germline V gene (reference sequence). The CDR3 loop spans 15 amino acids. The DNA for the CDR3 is TGTGCCAGTAGTATCCCGGGACGGAACACCGGGGAGCTGTTTTTT. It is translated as CASSIPGRNTGELFF.

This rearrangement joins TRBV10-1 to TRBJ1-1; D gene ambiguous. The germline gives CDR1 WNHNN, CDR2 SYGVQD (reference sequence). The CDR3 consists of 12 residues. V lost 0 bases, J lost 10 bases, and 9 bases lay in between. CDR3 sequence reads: CASSESLIRAFF. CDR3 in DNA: TGCGCCAGCAGTGAGTCGCTGATAAGAGCTTTCTTT.

The CDR3 nucleotides read TGTGCCAGCAGCAAAAGCTCGACTAGCAGATACGAAGAGACCCAGTACTTC. This translates into CASSKSSTSRYEETQYF. This rearrangement joins TRBV9 to TRBJ2-5; 7 nucleotides agree with TRBD2. Germline CDR1 and CDR2: SGDLS and YYNGEE. The length of the CDR3 is 17 residues. The ends lost 4 bases at V and 3 bases at J; junction bases unmatched: 15.

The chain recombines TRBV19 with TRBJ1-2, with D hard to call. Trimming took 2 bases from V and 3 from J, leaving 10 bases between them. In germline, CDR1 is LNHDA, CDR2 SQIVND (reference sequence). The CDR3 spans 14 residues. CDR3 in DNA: TGTGCCAGTAGTATATCCGGGGATGACTATGGCTACACCTTC. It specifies CASSISGDDYGYTF. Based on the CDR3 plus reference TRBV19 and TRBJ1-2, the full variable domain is DGGITQSPKYLFRKEGQNVTLSCEQNLNHDAMYWYRQDPGQGLRLIYYSQIVNDFQKGDIAEGYSVSREKKESFPLTVTSAQKNPTAFYLCASSISGDDYGYTFGSGTRLTVV.

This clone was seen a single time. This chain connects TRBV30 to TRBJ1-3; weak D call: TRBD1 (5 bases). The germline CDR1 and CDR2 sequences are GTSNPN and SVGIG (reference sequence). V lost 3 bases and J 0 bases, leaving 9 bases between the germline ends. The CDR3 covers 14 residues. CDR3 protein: CAWRGDYSGNTIYF. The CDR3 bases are TGTGCCTGGAGAGGGGACTACTCTGGAAACACCATATATTTT. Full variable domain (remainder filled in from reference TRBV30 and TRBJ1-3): SQTIHQWPATLVQPVGSPLSLECTVEGTSNPNLYWYRQAAGRGLQLLFYSVGIGQISSEVPQNLSASRPQDRQFILSSKKLLLSDSGFYLCAWRGDYSGNTIYFGEGSWLTVV.

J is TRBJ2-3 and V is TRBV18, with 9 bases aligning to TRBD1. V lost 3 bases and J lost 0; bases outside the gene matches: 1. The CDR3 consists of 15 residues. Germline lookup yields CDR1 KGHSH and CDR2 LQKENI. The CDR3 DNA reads TGTGCCAGCTCACCGGGACAGGGTAGCACAGATACGCAGTATTTT. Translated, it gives CASSPGQGSTDTQYF.

The DNA of the CDR3 is TGTGCCAGTAGTATAGAGGGGGGGTGGCAGCCCCAGCATTTT. It yields the protein CASSIEGGWQPQHF. The chain employs TRBV19 and TRBJ1-5; the D gene is possibly TRBD1 (5 bases). The V gene lost 0 bases and the J gene lost 7 bases, with 10 bases spanning the gap. The CDR3 is made up of 14 amino acids. Germline assignment: CDR1 LNHDA and CDR2 SQIVND (reference sequence). Together with reference TRBV19 and TRBJ1-5, the CDR3 gives the full variable domain: DGGITQSPKYLFRKEGQNVTLSCEQNLNHDAMYWYRQDPGQGLRLIYYSQIVNDFQKGDIAEGYSVSREKKESFPLTVTSAQKNPTAFYLCASSIEGGWQPQHFGDGTRLSIL.

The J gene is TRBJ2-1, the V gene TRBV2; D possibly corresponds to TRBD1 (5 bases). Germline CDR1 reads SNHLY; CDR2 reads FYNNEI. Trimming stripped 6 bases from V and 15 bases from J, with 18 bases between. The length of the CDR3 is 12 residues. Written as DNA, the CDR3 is TGTGCCAGCAGAGGGGCCCATCAAGATCCGTTCTTC. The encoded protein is CASRGAHQDPFF.

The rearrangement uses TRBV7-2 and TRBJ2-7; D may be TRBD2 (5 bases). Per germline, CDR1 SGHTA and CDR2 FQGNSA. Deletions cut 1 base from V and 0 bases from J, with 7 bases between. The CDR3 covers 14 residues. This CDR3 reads CASSLERTSYEQYF. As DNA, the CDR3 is TGTGCCAGCAGCTTAGAGCGGACCTCCTACGAGCAGTACTTC.

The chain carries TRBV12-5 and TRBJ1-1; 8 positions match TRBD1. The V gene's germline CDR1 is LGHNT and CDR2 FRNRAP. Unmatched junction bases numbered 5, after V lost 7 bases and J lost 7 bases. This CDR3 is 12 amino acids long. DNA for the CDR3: TGTGCTAGTGCCCTACAGGGGGTTGAAGCTTTCTTT. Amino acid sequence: CASALQGVEAFF.

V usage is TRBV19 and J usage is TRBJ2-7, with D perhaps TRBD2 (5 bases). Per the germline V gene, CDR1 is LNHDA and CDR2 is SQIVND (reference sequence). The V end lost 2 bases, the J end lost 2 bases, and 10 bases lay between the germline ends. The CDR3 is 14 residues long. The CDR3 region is CASSIRGWAYEQYF. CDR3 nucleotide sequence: TGTGCCAGTAGTATACGGGGATGGGCCTACGAGCAGTACTTC.

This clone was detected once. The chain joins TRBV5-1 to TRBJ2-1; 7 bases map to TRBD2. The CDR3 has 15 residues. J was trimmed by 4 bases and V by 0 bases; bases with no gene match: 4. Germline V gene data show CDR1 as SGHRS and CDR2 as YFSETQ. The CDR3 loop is CASSLDGRTYNEQFF. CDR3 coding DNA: TGCGCCAGCAGCTTGGACGGGAGGACTTACAATGAGCAGTTCTTC.

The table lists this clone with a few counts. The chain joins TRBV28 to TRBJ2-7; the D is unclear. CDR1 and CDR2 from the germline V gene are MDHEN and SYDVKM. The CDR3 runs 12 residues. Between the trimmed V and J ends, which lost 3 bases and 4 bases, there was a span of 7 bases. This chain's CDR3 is CASSFGQYEQYF. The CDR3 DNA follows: TGTGCCAGCAGTTTTGGTCAGTACGAGCAGTACTTC.